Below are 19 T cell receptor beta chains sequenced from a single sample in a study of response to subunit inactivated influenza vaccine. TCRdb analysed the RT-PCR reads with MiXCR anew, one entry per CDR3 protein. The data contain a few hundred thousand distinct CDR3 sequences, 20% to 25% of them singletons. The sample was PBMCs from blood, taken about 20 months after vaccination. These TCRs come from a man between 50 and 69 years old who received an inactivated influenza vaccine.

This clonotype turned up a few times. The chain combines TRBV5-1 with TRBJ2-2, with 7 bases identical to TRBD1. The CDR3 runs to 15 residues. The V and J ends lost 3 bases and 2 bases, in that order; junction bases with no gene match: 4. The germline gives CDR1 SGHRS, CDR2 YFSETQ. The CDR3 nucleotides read TGCGCCAGCAGCTCCGGGACAGTTAACACCGGGGAGCTGTTTTTT. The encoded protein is CASSSGTVNTGELFF.

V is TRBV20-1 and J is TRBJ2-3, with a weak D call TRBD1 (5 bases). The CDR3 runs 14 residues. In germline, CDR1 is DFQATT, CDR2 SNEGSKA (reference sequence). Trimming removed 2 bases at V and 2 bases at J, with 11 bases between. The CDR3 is CSARTDTYTDTQYF. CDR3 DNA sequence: TGCAGTGCTAGAACGGACACCTACACAGATACGCAGTATTTT.

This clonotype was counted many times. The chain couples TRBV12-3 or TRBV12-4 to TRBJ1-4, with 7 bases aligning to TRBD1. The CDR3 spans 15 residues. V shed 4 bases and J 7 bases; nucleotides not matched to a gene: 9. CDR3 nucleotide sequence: TGTGCCAGCAGTTCCCTCCGACAGGGAAGTGAAAAACTGTTTTTT. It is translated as CASSSLRQGSEKLFF.

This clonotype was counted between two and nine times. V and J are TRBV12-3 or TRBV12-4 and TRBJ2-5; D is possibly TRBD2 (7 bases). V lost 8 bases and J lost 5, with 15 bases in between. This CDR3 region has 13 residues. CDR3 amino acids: CASSFGGAETQYF. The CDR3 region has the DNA TGTGCCAGCTCGTTTGGGGGGGCGGAGACCCAGTACTTC.

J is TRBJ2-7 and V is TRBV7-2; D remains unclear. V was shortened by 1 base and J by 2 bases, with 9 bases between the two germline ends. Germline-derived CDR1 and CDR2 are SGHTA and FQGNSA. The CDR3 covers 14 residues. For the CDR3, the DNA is TGTGCCAGCAGCTTAGGGGCCAGTCCCTACGAGCAGTACTTC. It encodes CASSLGASPYEQYF.

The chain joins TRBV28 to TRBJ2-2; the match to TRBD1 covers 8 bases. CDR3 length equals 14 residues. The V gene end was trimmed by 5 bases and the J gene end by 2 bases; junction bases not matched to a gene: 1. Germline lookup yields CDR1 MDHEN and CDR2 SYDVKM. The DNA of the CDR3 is TGTGCCAGCAGTGCAGGGGGCAACACCGGGGAGCTGTTTTTT. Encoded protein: CASSAGGNTGELFF.

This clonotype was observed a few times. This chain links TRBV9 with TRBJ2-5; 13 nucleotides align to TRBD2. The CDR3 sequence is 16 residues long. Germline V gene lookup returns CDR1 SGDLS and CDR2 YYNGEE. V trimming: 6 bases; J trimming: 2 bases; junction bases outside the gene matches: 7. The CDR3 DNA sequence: TGTGCCAGCACCCCGGGACTAGCGGGGTATCAAGAGACCCAGTACTTC. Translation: CASTPGLAGYQETQYF.

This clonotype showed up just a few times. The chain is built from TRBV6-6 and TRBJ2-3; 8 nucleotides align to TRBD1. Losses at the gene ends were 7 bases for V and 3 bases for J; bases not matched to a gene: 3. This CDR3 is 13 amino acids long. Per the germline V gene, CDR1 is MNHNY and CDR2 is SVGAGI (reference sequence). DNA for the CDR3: TGTGCCAGCAACAGGGGGAAGACAGATACGCAGTATTTT. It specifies CASNRGKTDTQYF.

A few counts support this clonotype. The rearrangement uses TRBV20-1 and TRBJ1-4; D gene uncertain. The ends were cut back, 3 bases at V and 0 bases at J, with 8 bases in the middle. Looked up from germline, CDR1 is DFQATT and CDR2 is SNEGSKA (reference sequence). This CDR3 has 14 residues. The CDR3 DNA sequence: TGCAGTGCTAGGATTGGTGCAACTAATGAAAAACTGTTTTTT. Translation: CSARIGATNEKLFF.

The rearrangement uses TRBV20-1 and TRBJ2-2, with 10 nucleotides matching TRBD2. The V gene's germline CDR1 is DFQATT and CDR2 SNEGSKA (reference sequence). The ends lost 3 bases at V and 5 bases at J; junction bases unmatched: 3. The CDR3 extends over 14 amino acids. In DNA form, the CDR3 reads TGCAGTGCTAGCGTTAGCGGGGGGACCGGGGAGCTGTTTTTT. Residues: CSASVSGGTGELFF.

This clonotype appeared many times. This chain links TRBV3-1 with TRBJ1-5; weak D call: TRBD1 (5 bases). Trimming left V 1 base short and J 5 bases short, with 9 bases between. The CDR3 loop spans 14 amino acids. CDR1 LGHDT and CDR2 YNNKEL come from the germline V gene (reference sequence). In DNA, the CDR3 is TGTGCCAGCAGCCAAGGGCAGGGTTATCAGCCCCAGCATTTT. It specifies CASSQGQGYQPQHF.

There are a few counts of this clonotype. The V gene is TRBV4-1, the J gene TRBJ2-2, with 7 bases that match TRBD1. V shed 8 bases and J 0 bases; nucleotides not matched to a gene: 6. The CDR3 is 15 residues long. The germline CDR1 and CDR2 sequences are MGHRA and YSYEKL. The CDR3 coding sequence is TGCGCCAGCCACGAGACAGGGTCGAACACCGGGGAGCTGTTTTTT. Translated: CASHETGSNTGELFF.

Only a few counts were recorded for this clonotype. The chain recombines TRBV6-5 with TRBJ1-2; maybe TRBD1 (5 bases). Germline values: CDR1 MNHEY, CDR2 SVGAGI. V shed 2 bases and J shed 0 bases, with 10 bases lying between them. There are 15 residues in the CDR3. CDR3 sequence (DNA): TGTGCCAGCAGTTACACGCAGGGCCCTAACTATGGCTACACCTTC. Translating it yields CASSYTQGPNYGYTF.

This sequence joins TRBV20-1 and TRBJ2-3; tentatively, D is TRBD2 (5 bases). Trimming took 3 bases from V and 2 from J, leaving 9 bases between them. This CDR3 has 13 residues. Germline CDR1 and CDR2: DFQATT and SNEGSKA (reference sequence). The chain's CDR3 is CSARGEVTDTQYF. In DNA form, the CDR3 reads TGCAGTGCTAGGGGAGAGGTCACAGATACGCAGTATTTT.

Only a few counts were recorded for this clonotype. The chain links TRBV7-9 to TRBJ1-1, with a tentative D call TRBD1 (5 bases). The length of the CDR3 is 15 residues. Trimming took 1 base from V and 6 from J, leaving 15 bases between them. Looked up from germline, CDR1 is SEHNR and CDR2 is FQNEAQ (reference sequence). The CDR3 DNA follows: TGTGCCAGCAGCTTAGGTTCGGCCCAAGGGGCTGAAGCTTTCTTT. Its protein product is CASSLGSAQGAEAFF. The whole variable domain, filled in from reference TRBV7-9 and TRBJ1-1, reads DTGVSQNPRHKITKRGQNVTFRCDPISEHNRLYWYRQTLGQGPEFLTYFQNEAQLEKSRLLSDRFSAERPKGSFSTLEIQRTEQGDSAMYLCASSLGSAQGAEAFFGQGTRLTVV.

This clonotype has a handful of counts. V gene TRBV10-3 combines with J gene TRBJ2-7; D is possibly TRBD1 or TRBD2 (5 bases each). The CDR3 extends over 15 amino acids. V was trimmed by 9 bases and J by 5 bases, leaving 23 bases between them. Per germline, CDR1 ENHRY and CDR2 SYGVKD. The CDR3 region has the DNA TGTGCCATAAATTCACCCGGGACCACGCTCCACGAGCAGTACTTC. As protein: CAINSPGTTLHEQYF.

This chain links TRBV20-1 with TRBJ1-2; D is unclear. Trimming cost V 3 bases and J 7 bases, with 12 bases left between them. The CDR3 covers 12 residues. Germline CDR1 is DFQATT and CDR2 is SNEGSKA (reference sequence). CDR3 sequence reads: CSASPAPGGYTF. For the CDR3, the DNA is TGCAGTGCTAGTCCAGCGCCGGGTGGCTACACCTTC.

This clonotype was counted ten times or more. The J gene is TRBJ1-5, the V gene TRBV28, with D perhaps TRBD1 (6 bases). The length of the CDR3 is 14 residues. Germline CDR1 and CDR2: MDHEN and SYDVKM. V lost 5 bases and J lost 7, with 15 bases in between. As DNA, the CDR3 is TGTGCCAGCAGTACCCAGGGGTTGGGACAGCCCCAGCATTTT. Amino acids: CASSTQGLGQPQHF.

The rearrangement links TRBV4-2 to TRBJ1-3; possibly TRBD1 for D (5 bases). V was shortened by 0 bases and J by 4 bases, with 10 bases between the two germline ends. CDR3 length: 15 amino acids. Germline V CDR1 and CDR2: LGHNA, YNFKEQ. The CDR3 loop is CASSQEAGIGNTIYF. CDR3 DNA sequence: TGTGCCAGCAGCCAAGAGGCAGGGATCGGAAACACCATATATTTT.